This TCR beta chain emerged from a study of blood T cells in healthy people across ages. The second PCR ran roughly 6 to 11 cycles with a sample-barcoded 5' primer and J-beta primers. TCRdb itself ran the 5' RACE reads through MiXCR, one entry per CDR3 protein. Among more than 750,000 distinct CDR3 sequences listed, 25% to 35% were seen once. There are 18 residues in the CDR3. Trimming cost V 4 bases and J 3 bases, with 25 bases left between them. Germline V lookup: CDR1 SGHDT, CDR2 YYEEEE. This clonotype has a handful of counts. This sample was also put to use in a study of T cells of mothers and their children. That study adds: The study found slightly higher but non-significant overlap in related versus unrelated mother-child pairs.

This TCR derives from a woman aged 40 to 55 in good health. The source material was blood. This rearrangement joins TRBV5-6 to TRBJ1-1; TRBD1 is a possible D gene (6 bases). The CDR3 region is CASSPRLLGGFLYTEAFF. DNA for the CDR3: TGTGCCAGCAGCCCCCGGCTGCTGGGGGGCTTCTTGTACACTGAAGCTTTCTTT.